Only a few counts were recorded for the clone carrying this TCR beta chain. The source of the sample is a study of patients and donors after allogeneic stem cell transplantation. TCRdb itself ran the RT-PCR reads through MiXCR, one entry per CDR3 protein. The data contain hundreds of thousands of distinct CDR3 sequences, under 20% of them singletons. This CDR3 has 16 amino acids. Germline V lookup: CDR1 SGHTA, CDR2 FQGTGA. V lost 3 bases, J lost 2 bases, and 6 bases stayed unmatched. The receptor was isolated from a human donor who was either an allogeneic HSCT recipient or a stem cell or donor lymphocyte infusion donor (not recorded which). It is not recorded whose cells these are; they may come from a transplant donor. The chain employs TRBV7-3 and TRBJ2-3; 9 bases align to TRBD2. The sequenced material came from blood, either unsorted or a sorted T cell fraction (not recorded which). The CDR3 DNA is TGTGCCAGCAGCTTCAGGACTAGCGATTACACAGATACGCAGTATTTT. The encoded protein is CASSFRTSDYTDTQYF.